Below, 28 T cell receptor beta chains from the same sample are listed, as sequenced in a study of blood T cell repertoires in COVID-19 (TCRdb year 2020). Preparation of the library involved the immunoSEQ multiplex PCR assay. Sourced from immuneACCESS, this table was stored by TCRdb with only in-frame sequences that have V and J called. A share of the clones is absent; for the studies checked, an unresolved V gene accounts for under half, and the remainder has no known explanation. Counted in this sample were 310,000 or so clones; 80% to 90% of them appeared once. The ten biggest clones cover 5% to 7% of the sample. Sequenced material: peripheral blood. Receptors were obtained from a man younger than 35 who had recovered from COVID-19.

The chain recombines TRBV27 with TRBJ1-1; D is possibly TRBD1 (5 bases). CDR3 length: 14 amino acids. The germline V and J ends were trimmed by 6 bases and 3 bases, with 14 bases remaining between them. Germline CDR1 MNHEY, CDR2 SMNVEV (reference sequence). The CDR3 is CASRFRGRDTEAFF. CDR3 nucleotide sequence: TGTGCCAGCAGATTTAGGGGTCGGGACACTGAAGCTTTCTTT.

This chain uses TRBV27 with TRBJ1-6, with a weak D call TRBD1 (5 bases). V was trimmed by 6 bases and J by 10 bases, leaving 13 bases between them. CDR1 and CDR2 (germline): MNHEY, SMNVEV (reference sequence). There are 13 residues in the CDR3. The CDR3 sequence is CASRDSLGSPLHF. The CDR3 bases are TGTGCCAGCAGAGACAGCTTGGGATCACCCCTCCACTTT.

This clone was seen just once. This CDR3 reads CATSRGRRGASTGELFF. The CDR3 nucleotides read TGTGCCACCAGCAGAGGACGGCGGGGCGCTTCCACCGGGGAGCTGTTTTTT. This chain joins TRBV15 and TRBJ2-2, with D tentatively TRBD2 (6 bases). The CDR3 runs 17 residues. V shed 1 base and J shed 4 bases, with 16 bases lying between them. From germline, CDR1 is LNHNV and CDR2 YYDKDF (reference sequence).

CDR3 loop: CASRVLAGVHEQFF. The DNA of the CDR3 is TGTGCCAGCAGAGTACTAGCGGGAGTACATGAGCAGTTCTTC. This sequence joins TRBV2 and TRBJ2-1; TRBD2 aligns across 11 bases. The CDR3 extends over 14 amino acids. V was clipped by 6 bases and J by 8 bases; unmatched bases: 6. Germline-derived CDR1 and CDR2 are SNHLY and FYNNEI.

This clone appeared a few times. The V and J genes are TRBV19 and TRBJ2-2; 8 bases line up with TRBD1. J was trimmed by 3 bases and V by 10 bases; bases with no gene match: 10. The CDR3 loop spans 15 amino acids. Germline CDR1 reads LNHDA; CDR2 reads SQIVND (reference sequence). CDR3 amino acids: CATQRTGSDTGELFF. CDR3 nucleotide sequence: TGTGCCACGCAAAGGACAGGGAGTGACACCGGGGAGCTGTTTTTT.

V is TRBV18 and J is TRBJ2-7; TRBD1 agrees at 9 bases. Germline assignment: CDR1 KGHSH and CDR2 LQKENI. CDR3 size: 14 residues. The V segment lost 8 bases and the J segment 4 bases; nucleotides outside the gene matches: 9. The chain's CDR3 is CASGTGGARYEQYF. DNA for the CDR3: TGTGCCAGCGGTACAGGGGGCGCGCGGTACGAGCAGTACTTC.

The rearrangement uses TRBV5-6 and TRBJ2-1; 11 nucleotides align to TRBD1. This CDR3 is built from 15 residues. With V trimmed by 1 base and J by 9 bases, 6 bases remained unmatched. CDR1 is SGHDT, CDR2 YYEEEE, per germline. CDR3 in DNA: TGTGCCAGCAGCTTGCAGGACAGGGGGCAGGGTGAGCAGTTCTTC. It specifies CASSLQDRGQGEQFF.

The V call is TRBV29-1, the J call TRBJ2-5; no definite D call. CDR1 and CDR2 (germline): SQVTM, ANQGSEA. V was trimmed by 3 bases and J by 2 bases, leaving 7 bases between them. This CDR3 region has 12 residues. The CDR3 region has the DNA TGCAGCGTTGATATAGTTCAAGAGACCCAGTACTTC. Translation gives CSVDIVQETQYF.

In nucleotides, the CDR3 is TGTGCCAGCAGCTTACTCCCCTTGAACACTGAAGCTTTCTTT. It encodes CASSLLPLNTEAFF. This sequence joins TRBV7-2 and TRBJ1-1; D uncertain. V was clipped by 2 bases and J by 0 bases, with 7 bases between them. Germline values: CDR1 SGHTA, CDR2 FQGNSA. The CDR3 totals 14 residues.

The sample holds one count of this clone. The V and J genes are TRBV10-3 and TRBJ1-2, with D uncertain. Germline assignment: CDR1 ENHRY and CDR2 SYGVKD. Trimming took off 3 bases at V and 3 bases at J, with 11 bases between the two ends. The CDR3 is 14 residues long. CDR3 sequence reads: CAISDLLEDYGYTF. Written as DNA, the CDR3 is TGTGCCATCAGTGATCTGTTGGAGGACTATGGCTACACCTTC.

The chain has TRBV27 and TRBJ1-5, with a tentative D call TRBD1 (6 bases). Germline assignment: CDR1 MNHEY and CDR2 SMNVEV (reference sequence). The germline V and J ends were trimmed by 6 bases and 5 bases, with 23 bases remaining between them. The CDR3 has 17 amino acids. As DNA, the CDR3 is TGTGCCAGCAGGCCTCTAAGTATAGGGGGAGTCGATCAGCCCCAGCATTTT. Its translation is CASRPLSIGGVDQPQHF.

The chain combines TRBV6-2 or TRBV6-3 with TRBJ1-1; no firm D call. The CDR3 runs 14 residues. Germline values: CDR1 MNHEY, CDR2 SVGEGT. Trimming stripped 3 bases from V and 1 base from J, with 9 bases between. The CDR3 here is CASSYSPGNTEAFF. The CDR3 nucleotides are TGTGCCAGCAGTTATTCTCCGGGGAACACTGAAGCTTTCTTT.

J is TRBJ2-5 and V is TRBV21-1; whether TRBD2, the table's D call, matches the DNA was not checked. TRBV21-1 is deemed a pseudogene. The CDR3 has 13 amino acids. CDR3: CASRRRVQETQYF. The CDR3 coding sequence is TGTGCCAGCAGACGGAGGGTCCAAGAGACCCAGTACTTC.

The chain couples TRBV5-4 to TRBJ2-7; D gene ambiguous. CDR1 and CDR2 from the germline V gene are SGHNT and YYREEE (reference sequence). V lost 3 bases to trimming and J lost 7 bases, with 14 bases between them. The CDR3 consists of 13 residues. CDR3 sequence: CASSSTNKVEQYF. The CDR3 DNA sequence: TGTGCCAGCAGCTCAACTAACAAGGTGGAGCAGTACTTC.

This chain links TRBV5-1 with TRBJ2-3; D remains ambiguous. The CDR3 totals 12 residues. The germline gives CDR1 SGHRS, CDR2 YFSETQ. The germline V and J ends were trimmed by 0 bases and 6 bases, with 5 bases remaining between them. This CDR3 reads CASSLALDTQYF. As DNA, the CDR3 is TGCGCCAGCAGCTTGGCTCTTGATACGCAGTATTTT. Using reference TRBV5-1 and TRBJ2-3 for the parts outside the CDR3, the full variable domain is KAGVTQTPRYLIKTRGQQVTLSCSPISGHRSVSWYQQTPGQGLQFLFEYFSETQRNKGNFPGRFSGRQFSNSRSEMNVSTLELGDSALYLCASSLALDTQYFGPGTRLTVL.

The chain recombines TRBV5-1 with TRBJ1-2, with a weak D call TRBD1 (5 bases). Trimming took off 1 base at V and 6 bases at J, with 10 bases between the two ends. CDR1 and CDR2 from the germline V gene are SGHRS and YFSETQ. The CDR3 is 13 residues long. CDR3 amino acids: CASSLSGGDGYTF. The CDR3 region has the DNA TGCGCCAGCAGCTTGAGCGGGGGAGATGGCTACACCTTC.

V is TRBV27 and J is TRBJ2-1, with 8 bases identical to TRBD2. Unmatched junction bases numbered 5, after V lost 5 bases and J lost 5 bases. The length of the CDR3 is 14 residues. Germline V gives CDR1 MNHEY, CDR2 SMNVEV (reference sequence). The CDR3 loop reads CASSGLAGHNEQFF. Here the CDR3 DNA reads TGTGCCAGCAGTGGACTAGCTGGCCACAATGAGCAGTTCTTC.

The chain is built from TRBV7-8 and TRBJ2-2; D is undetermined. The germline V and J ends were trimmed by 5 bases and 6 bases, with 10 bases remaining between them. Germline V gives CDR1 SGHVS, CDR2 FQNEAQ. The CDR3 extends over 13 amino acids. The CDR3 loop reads CASSPRESGELFF. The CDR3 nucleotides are TGTGCCAGCAGCCCTAGAGAGTCCGGGGAGCTGTTTTTT.

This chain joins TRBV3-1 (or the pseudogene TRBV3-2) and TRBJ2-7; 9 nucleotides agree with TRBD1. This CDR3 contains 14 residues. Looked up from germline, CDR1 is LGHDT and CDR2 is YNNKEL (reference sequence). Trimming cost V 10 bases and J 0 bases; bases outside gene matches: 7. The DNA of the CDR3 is TGTGCCACCCAACCGGGACAGGGCTCCTACGAGCAGTACTTC. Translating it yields CATQPGQGSYEQYF.

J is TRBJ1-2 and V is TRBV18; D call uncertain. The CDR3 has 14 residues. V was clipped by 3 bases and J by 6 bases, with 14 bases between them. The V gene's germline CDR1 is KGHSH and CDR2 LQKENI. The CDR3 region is CASSPMRGRDGYTF. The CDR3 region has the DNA TGTGCCAGCTCACCTATGAGAGGGCGGGATGGCTACACCTTC.

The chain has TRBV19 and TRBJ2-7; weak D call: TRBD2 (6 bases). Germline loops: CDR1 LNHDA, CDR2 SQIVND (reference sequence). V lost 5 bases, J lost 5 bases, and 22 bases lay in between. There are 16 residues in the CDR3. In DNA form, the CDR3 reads TGTGCCAGTAGTGGTCGGTTGGGGGGAGGAAAGAACGAGCAGTACTTC. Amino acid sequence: CASSGRLGGGKNEQYF.

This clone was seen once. CDR3 sequence reads: CASSYSGTSEETQYF. In DNA, the CDR3 is TGTGCCAGCAGTTACTCCGGGACATCGGAAGAGACCCAGTACTTC. This chain joins TRBV6-6 and TRBJ2-5; maybe TRBD1 (6 bases). The CDR3 extends over 15 amino acids. V was pared by 0 bases and J by 3 bases, with 11 bases between. CDR1 MNHNY and CDR2 SVGAGI come from the germline V gene (reference sequence).

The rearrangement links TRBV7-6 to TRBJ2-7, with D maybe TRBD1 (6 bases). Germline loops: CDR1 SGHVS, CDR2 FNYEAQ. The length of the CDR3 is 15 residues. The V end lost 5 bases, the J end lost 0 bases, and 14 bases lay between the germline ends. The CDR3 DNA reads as TGTGCCAGCAGCGCATCCGGACAGAGCTCCTACGAGCAGTACTTC. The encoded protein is CASSASGQSSYEQYF.

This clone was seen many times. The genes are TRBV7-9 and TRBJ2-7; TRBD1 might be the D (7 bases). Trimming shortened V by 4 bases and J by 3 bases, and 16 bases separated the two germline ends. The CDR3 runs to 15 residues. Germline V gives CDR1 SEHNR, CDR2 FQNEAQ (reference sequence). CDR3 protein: CASSSRDSPDYEQYF. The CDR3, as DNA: TGTGCCAGCAGCTCGCGGGACAGCCCCGACTACGAGCAGTACTTC.

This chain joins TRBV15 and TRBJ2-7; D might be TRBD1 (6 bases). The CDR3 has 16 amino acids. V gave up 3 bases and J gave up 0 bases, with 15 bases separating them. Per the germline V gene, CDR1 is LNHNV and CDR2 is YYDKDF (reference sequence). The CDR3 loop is CATSSGRQVFSYEQYF. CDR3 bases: TGTGCCACCAGCAGCGGTAGACAGGTGTTCTCCTACGAGCAGTACTTC.

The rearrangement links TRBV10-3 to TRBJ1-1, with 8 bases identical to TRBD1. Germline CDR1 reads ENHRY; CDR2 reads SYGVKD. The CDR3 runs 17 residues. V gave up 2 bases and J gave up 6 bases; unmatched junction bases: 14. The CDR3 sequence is CAISERTRTGTYPEAFF. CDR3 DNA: TGTGCCATCAGTGAGCGGACCCGGACAGGGACGTACCCTGAAGCTTTCTTT.

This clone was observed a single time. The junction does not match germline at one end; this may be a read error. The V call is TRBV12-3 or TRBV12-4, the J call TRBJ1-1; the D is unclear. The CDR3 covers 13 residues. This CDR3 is CASSSTLQRREVF. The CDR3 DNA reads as TGTGCCAGCAGTTCGACACTACAGCGTCGGGAGGTTTTT.

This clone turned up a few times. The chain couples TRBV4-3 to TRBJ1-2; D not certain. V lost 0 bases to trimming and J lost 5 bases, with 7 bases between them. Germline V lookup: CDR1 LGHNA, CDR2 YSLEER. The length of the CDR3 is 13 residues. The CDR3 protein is CASSQESFYGYTF. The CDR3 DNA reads TGCGCCAGCAGCCAAGAGTCATTTTATGGCTACACCTTC.